A selection of T cell receptor beta chains follows, all from one sample in a study of blood T cell repertoires in COVID-19. The table came from immunoSEQ multiplex PCR; TCRdb's copy has only in-frame clones and leaves some out. There are 300,000 or so clones in the sample; about 88% occur only once, and roughly 0.94% lies in the top ten. The specimen sequenced was PBMCs or T cells enriched from blood (not recorded which). These receptors all come from a woman in her thirties who had recovered from COVID-19. The CDR3 runs from the conserved cysteine through the conserved F or W. The order of the fields is V gene, CDR3 length, D gene, clone size, J gene, CDR3 protein, CDR3 DNA. A D gene is named only where the DNA matches it firmly. Clone size is given for some rows only: seen once, a few or many times, or a class if the clone is expanded.

TRBV12-2,13,-,-,TRBJ2-4,CAPGAGEENIQYF,TGTGCCCCCGGGGCAGGGGAAGAGAACATTCAGTACTTC
TRBV19,13,-,few,TRBJ2-2,CALCDRNTGELFF,TGTGCCCTATGCGACAGGAACACCGGGGAGCTGTTTTTT
TRBV30,14,-,-,TRBJ2-1,CAWSSMTAYNEQFF,TGTGCCTGGAGTTCGATGACAGCTTACAATGAGCAGTTCTTC
TRBV27,16,-,-,TRBJ1-1,CASSLGEGYMNTEAFF,TGTGCCAGCAGTTTAGGGGAGGGGTACATGAACACTGAAGCTTTCTTT
TRBV7-2,14,-,-,TRBJ1-1,CASSLEGGYTEAFF,TGTGCCAGCAGCTTAGAAGGGGGATACACTGAAGCTTTCTTT
TRBV2,13,-,few,TRBJ1-2,CASSGLGNYGYTF,TGTGCCAGCAGTGGACTCGGGAACTATGGCTACACCTTC
TRBV7-2,15,-,-,TRBJ2-6,CASSPRPLGANVLTF,TGTGCCAGCAGCCCCCGTCCCCTCGGGGCCAACGTCCTGACTTTC
TRBV3-1/TRBV3-2,18,TRBD1,once,TRBJ2-7,CASSQLGTGRIPWYEQYF,TGTGCCAGCAGCCAACTGGGGACAGGAAGGATCCCTTGGTACGAGCAGTACTTC
TRBV4-3,14,-,once,TRBJ2-5,CASSPTVIQETQYF,TGCGCCAGCAGCCCGACAGTCATCCAAGAGACCCAGTACTTC
TRBV18,14,TRBD1,-,TRBJ1-1,CASSPMTGWTEAFF,TGTGCCAGCTCACCCATGACAGGGTGGACTGAAGCTTTCTTT
TRBV28,15,-,-,TRBJ1-1,CASSAPGQWNTEAFF,TGTGCCAGCTCCGCACCGGGACAATGGAATACTGAAGCTTTCTTT
TRBV2,14,TRBD2,-,TRBJ2-3,CASMTSGNTDTQYF,TGTGCCAGCATGACTAGCGGAAACACAGATACGCAGTATTTT
TRBV5-1,13,-,few,TRBJ2-7,CASSLTGSREQYF,TGCGCCAGCAGCTTGACAGGGTCTCGCGAGCAGTACTTC
TRBV11-2,15,TRBD1,-,TRBJ2-7,CASSDAGTGFYEQYF,TGTGCCAGCAGCGACGCCGGGACAGGGTTCTACGAGCAGTACTTC
TRBV18,15,TRBD1,few,TRBJ2-7,CASSPPGQIGYEQYF,TGTGCCAGCTCACCACCGGGACAGATTGGCTACGAGCAGTACTTC
TRBV7-8,21,TRBD2,-,TRBJ2-1,CASSAGGSPGLVFSSYNEQFF,TGTGCCAGCAGCGCCGGGGGATCTCCGGGACTAGTCTTTTCCTCCTACAATGAGCAGTTCTTC
TRBV14,17,-,-,TRBJ1-1,CASSQDREGVPNTEAFF,TGTGCCAGCAGCCAAGACCGCGAAGGGGTCCCGAACACTGAAGCTTTCTTT
TRBV10-1,13,TRBD1,-,TRBJ1-5,CASSAGGGQPQHF,TGCGCCAGCAGTGCAGGGGGCGGTCAGCCCCAGCATTTT
TRBV6-5,13,-,-,TRBJ2-2,CASKVQNTGELFF,TGTGCCAGCAAAGTACAGAACACCGGGGAGCTGTTTTTT
TRBV28,15,TRBD1,-,TRBJ2-5,CASSQGTGGWKTQYF,TGTGCCAGCAGTCAGGGGACAGGGGGCTGGAAGACCCAGTACTTC
TRBV28,12,-,-,TRBJ2-7,CASSLSGYEQYF,TGTGCCAGCAGTTTATCGGGCTACGAGCAGTACTTC
TRBV7-8,15,-,-,TRBJ1-5,CASSLGIRGGQPQHF,TGTGCCAGCAGCTTAGGTATCAGGGGCGGTCAGCCCCAGCATTTT
TRBV6-5,14,TRBD1,-,TRBJ2-4,CASSPQTGENIQYF,TGTGCCAGCAGTCCTCAGACAGGGGAAAACATTCAGTACTTC
TRBV28,16,-,-,TRBJ1-1,CASSLIPGHPNTEAFF,TGTGCCAGCAGCCTTATCCCGGGACACCCGAACACTGAAGCTTTCTTT
TRBV5-1,13,TRBD2,-,TRBJ2-5,CASSGEGPETQYF,TGCGCCAGCAGCGGGGAGGGCCCGGAGACCCAGTACTTC
TRBV3-1/TRBV3-2,14,TRBD1,-,TRBJ1-2,CASSPLGTGDGYTF,TGTGCCAGCAGCCCGCTCGGGACAGGGGATGGCTACACCTTC
TRBV7-9,14,-,once,TRBJ1-1,CASSLGQSNTEAFF,TGTGCCAGCAGCTTAGGGCAGTCGAACACTGAAGCTTTCTTT
TRBV10-3,16,-,many,TRBJ1-5,CAISESPESENQPQHF,TGTGCCATCAGTGAGTCTCCTGAATCCGAGAATCAGCCCCAGCATTTT
TRBV6-1,20,-,-,TRBJ1-4,CASSEGDTVLWTDSEEKLFF,TGTGCCAGCAGTGAAGGAGACACCGTATTATGGACCGACAGCGAAGAAAAACTGTTTTTT
TRBV6-5,14,TRBD2,-,TRBJ2-5,CASTVAGGRETQYF,TGTGCCAGCACCGTAGCGGGGGGGCGAGAGACCCAGTACTTC
TRBV18,16,TRBD1,once,TRBJ1-3,CASSQGQGLSGNTIYF,TGTGCCAGCTCACAGGGACAGGGGCTCTCTGGAAACACCATATATTTT
TRBV5-4,16,-,-,TRBJ2-1,CASSTRDKGSINEQFF,TGTGCCAGCAGCACCCGGGACAAGGGGAGTATCAATGAGCAGTTCTTC
TRBV12-3/TRBV12-4,12,-,-,TRBJ1-4,CASSLIGEKLFF,TGTGCCAGCAGTTTAATCGGTGAAAAACTGTTTTTT
TRBV7-2,14,-,-,TRBJ1-2,CASSSSGGNYGYTF,TGTGCCAGCAGCTCAAGTGGGGGGAACTATGGCTACACCTTC
TRBV3-1/TRBV3-2,18,TRBD2,-,TRBJ2-1,CASSQLSRSGGPYNEQFF,TGTGCCAGCAGCCAATTGAGCCGGAGCGGGGGACCCTACAATGAGCAGTTCTTC
TRBV7-2,15,TRBD1,-,TRBJ1-1,CASSKQGARNTEAFF,TGTGCCAGCAGCAAACAGGGGGCCAGGAACACTGAAGCTTTCTTT
TRBV11-2,19,TRBD2,-,TRBJ2-1,CASSLRTSGVSLTNNEQFF,TGTGCCAGCAGCCTCAGGACTAGCGGGGTATCCCTTACCAACAATGAGCAGTTCTTC
TRBV12-5,16,TRBD1,-,TRBJ2-3,CASGRQTGVDTDTQYF,TGTGCTAGTGGTCGGCAGACAGGGGTCGACACAGATACGCAGTATTTT
TRBV5-1,14,-,-,TRBJ1-2,CASSFDRSNYGYTF,TGCGCCAGCAGCTTCGACAGGTCGAACTATGGCTACACCTTC
TRBV5-4,17,TRBD2,-,TRBJ2-3,CASSSGGGMSNTDTQYF,TGTGCCAGCAGCTCCGGGGGGGGTATGTCAAACACAGATACGCAGTATTTT
TRBV12-3/TRBV12-4,13,-,-,TRBJ1-5,CASSSSSGQPQHF,TGTGCCAGCAGTTCATCGTCGGGTCAGCCCCAGCATTTT
TRBV10-3,16,TRBD2,-,TRBJ2-3,CATVSGGAGYTDTQYF,TGTGCCACTGTTAGCGGGGGGGCCGGTTACACAGATACGCAGTATTTT
TRBV15,15,-,-,TRBJ1-1,CATSSAWGRNTEAFF,TGTGCCACCAGCAGCGCTTGGGGGCGTAACACTGAAGCTTTCTTT
TRBV9,14,-,-,TRBJ1-2,CASSVATERYGYTF,TGTGCCAGCAGCGTAGCGACAGAGCGCTATGGCTACACCTTC
TRBV5-1,15,TRBD1,-,TRBJ2-1,CASSSRTGDGDEQFF,TGCGCCAGCAGTTCTAGGACAGGGGACGGGGATGAGCAGTTCTTC
TRBV27,13,-,-,TRBJ1-1,CASSFGSGTEAFF,TGTGCCAGCAGTTTCGGGAGTGGGACTGAAGCTTTCTTT
TRBV7-2,12,TRBD1,-,TRBJ1-1,CASSWGTGGAFF,TGTGCCAGCAGCTGGGGGACAGGGGGAGCTTTCTTT
TRBV19,16,TRBD1,-,TRBJ2-2,CASSVRQGLNTGELFF,TGTGCCAGTAGTGTACGACAGGGGCTGAACACCGGGGAGCTGTTTTTT
TRBV5-1,14,-,-,TRBJ2-7,CASNGAGGSYEQYF,TGCGCCAGCAATGGGGCAGGGGGGTCCTACGAGCAGTACTTC
TRBV7-9,16,TRBD1,-,TRBJ1-2,CASSSETGGSNYGYTF,TGTGCCAGCAGCTCAGAGACAGGGGGCTCTAACTATGGCTACACCTTC
TRBV28,17,TRBD2,few,TRBJ2-1,CASSQRLAGGNGGEQFF,TGTGCCAGCAGTCAAAGACTAGCGGGGGGGAATGGCGGTGAGCAGTTCTTC
TRBV5-1,16,TRBD1,-,TRBJ2-2,CASSLMDRGFTGELFF,TGCGCCAGCAGCCTAATGGACAGGGGCTTTACCGGGGAGCTGTTTTTT
TRBV2,15,-,-,TRBJ2-1,CASSEAGGRDNEQFF,TGTGCCAGCAGTGAAGCGGGGGGGCGCGACAATGAGCAGTTCTTC